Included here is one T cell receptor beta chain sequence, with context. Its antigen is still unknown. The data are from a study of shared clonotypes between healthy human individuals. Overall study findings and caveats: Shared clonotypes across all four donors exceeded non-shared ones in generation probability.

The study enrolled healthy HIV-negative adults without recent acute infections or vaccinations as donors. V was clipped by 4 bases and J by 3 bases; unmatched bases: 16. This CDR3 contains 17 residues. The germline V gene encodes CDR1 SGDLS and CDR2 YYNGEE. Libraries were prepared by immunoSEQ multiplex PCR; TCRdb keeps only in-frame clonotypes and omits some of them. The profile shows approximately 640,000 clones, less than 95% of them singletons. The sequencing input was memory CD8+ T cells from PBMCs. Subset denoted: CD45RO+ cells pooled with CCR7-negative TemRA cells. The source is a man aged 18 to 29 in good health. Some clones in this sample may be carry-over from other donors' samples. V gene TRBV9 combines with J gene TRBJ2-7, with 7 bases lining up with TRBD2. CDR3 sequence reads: CASSPRTGTNDYYEQYF. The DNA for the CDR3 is TGTGCCAGCAGCCCAAGAACCGGGACTAACGACTACTACGAGCAGTACTTC.